The present TCR beta chain was sequenced within a study of blood T cell repertoires in COVID-19. The overall study: Acute-phase and convalescent COVID-19 samples originated in the United States, Italy and Spain. The cDNA or gDNA used as material had been derived from T cells, B-cell-depleted T cells, or PBMCs.

The CDR3 is 16 amino acids. Germline values: CDR1 SEHNR, CDR2 FQNEAQ (reference sequence). V shed 1 base, J shed 8 bases, and the junction held 8 bases outside the gene matches. Original handling: Amplifying reference gene primers gave estimates of nucleated cell counts. Method: immunoSEQ multiplex PCR; TCRdb's copy keeps in-frame clones and lacks some. V and J calls and clone size are copied from that table; D and trimming were computed from the DNA. The table shows about 170,000 clones, with more than 75% occurring only once. Sequenced input: peripheral blood. V and J are TRBV7-9 and TRBJ2-1; 10 positions match TRBD2. The TCR originated in a man aged 18 to 30 with active or convalescent COVID-19. CDR3 DNA sequence: TGTGCCAGCAGCTTAGGGGCCCTAGCGGGAGCCCATGAGCAGTTCTTC. Amino acids: CASSLGALAGAHEQFF.